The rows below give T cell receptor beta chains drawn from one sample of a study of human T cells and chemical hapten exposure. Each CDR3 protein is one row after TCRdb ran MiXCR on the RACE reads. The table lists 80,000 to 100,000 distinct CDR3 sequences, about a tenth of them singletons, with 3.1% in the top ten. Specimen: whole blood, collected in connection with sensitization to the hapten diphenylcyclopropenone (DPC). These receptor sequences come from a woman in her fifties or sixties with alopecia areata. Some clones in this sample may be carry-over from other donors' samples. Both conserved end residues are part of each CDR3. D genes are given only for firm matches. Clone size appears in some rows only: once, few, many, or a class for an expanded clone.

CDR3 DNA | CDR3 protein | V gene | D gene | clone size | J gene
TGTGCCAGCAGCCCGGACAGTCAGCCCCAGCATTTT | CASSPDSQPQHF | TRBV7-9 | NA | many | TRBJ1-5
TGTGCCAGCAGCTTAAGGGCAGGCGACTTCACAGATACGCAGTATTTT | CASSLRAGDFTDTQYF | TRBV7-9 | NA | NA | TRBJ2-3
TGTGCCAGCAGCTTCTTGGGGAGAGAGGGCAATGAGCAGTTCTTC | CASSFLGREGNEQFF | TRBV6-2/TRBV6-3 | NA | many | TRBJ2-1
TGTGCCAGCAGCTTAGGGAACGGGGGGTGGGATTCACCCCTCCACTTT | CASSLGNGGWDSPLHF | TRBV7-6 | NA | many | TRBJ1-6
TGCGCCAGCAGCCAACAGGGGGGTACTGAAAAACTGTTTTTT | CASSQQGGTEKLFF | TRBV5-1 | TRBD1 | many | TRBJ1-4
TGTGCCAGCAGTTTTCGCGCAGGCGACGCCAAAAACATTCAGTACTTC | CASSFRAGDAKNIQYF | TRBV27 | NA | NA | TRBJ2-4
TGTGCTAGTGGCCCGCCGGAGACAGGCCTCTGGGCCCAGTACTTC | CASGPPETGLWAQYF | TRBV12-5 | NA | many | TRBJ2-5
TGTGCCAGCAGTGATTTAGGGATCGCTCAGCCCCAGCATTTT | CASSDLGIAQPQHF | TRBV2 | NA | NA | TRBJ1-5
TGCGCCAGCACTCCCCCTAGGGCAGGGTTGGGCGACGAGCAGTACTTC | CASTPPRAGLGDEQYF | TRBV5-1 | NA | few | TRBJ2-7
TGTGCCAGCTCACCGGAAACAGCGTCTGGGGCCAACGTCCTGACTTTC | CASSPETASGANVLTF | TRBV18 | NA | many | TRBJ2-6
TGCGCCAGCAGCCCCGGTTTGAGCGGGGGGCCGTTTACCTACGAGCAGTACTTC | CASSPGLSGGPFTYEQYF | TRBV5-1 | TRBD2 | many | TRBJ2-7
TGTGCCAGCGCGGAAAATTCACCCCTCCACTTT | CASAENSPLHF | TRBV6-1 | NA | many | TRBJ1-6
TGCGCCAGCATCGTTGGGCCGGGACAGGAGGACACTGAAGCTTTCTTT | CASIVGPGQEDTEAFF | TRBV5-1 | TRBD1 | many | TRBJ1-1